This is a list of T cell receptor beta chains from one sample in a study of metastatic and nonmetastatic thyroid tumors. With MiXCR, TCRdb reprocessed the PCR reads. The sample lists about 92,000 clones; around 14% were seen once. Sequences were obtained from blood. The receptors shown here come from a female donor with papillary thyroid cancer or a benign thyroid nodule (not recorded which). Some clones in this sample may be carry-over from other donors' samples. CDR3s include the opening cysteine and the closing phenylalanine or tryptophan. The D gene is left open where the match is weak. Clone size is given for some rows only: seen once, a few or many times, or a class if the clone is expanded.

clone_size | d_call | j_call | v_call | cdr3_aa | cdr3_nt
many | - | TRBJ1-2 | TRBV5-6 | CASSLPGRHYGYTF | TGTGCCAGCAGCCTACCTGGACGGCACTATGGCTACACCTTC
many | - | TRBJ2-2 | TRBV12-3/TRBV12-4 | CASSLGMGGASPGELFF | TGTGCCAGCAGTTTGGGTATGGGGGGTGCGTCCCCCGGGGAGCTGTTTTTT
- | - | TRBJ2-4 | TRBV5-1 | CASSLRGSAAELQNIQYF | TGCGCCAGCAGCTTGCGGGGTTCGGCGGCGGAGCTTCAAAACATTCAGTACTTC
many | TRBD1 | TRBJ2-7 | TRBV30 | CAWTPGQGRHEQYF | TGTGCCTGGACCCCGGGACAGGGTCGGCACGAGCAGTACTTC
many | - | TRBJ2-2 | TRBV20-1 | CSATRPSNTGELFF | TGCAGTGCTACTAGGCCCTCGAACACCGGGGAGCTGTTTTTT
- | - | TRBJ2-2 | TRBV4-1 | CASSQDRSVSKLFF | TGCGCCAGCAGCCAAGATCGTTCGGTTTCTAAGCTGTTTTTT
many | TRBD1 | TRBJ2-7 | TRBV28 | CASRTGAVNEQYF | TGTGCCAGCAGGACAGGGGCGGTCAACGAGCAGTACTTC
many | - | TRBJ1-1 | TRBV19 | CASSSLGGDTEAFF | TGTGCCAGTAGTAGCCTGGGGGGGGACACTGAAGCTTTCTTT
many | TRBD2 | TRBJ2-3 | TRBV5-1 | CASSPSGGAFDTQYF | TGCGCCAGCAGTCCTAGCGGGGGGGCCTTCGATACGCAGTATTTT
- | TRBD1 | TRBJ2-7 | TRBV29-1 | CSVGTGPISSYEQYF | TGCAGCGTTGGGACAGGGCCCATTAGCTCCTACGAGCAGTACTTC
many | - | TRBJ2-7 | TRBV28 | CASSLPPSTISYEQYF | TGTGCCAGCAGTTTACCTCCTTCGACTATTTCTTACGAGCAGTACTTC
- | - | TRBJ2-1 | TRBV6-5 | CASSYQGAYNEQFF | TGTGCCAGCAGTTACCAGGGCGCCTACAATGAGCAGTTCTTC
many | - | TRBJ1-5 | TRBV25-1 | CVLKGEGNQPQHF | TGTGTCCTGAAGGGGGAGGGTAATCAGCCCCAGCATTTT
many | - | TRBJ1-5 | TRBV20-1 | CSAHRPNQPQHF | TGCAGTGCCCACAGACCCAATCAGCCCCAGCATTTT
- | - | TRBJ2-6 | TRBV10-3 | CAIRGHWAGDSGANVLTF | TGTGCCATCAGGGGGCATTGGGCAGGGGACTCTGGGGCCAACGTCCTGACTTTC
- | - | TRBJ1-5 | TRBV12-5 | CASVLRNQPQHF | TGTGCTAGTGTTTTGCGAAATCAGCCCCAGCATTTT
- | TRBD1 | TRBJ1-1 | TRBV5-6 | CASSRLRQGNSEAFF | TGTGCCAGCAGCAGATTAAGACAGGGGAATTCTGAAGCTTTCTTT
many | - | TRBJ1-1 | TRBV28 | CASWGNTEAFF | TGTGCCAGCTGGGGAAACACTGAAGCTTTCTTT
many | TRBD1 | TRBJ1-1 | TRBV12-3/TRBV12-4 | CASSSISGGTEAFF | TGTGCCAGCAGCTCCATCTCAGGGGGCACTGAAGCTTTCTTT
many | - | TRBJ1-4 | TRBV27 | CASTPTFATNEKLFF | TGTGCCAGCACACCGACGTTCGCAACTAATGAAAAACTGTTTTTT
many | - | TRBJ2-7 | TRBV6-1 | CASSSRGSFSSYEQYF | TGTGCCAGCAGCTCACGAGGCAGTTTCAGCTCCTACGAGCAGTACTTC
- | TRBD1 | TRBJ1-1 | TRBV3-1 | CASSQQGAEAFF | TGTGCCAGCAGCCAGCAGGGGGCTGAAGCTTTCTTT
many | - | TRBJ1-2 | TRBV15 | CATSRASGPDRYRGGYTF | TGTGCCACCAGCAGAGCGAGCGGTCCAGACAGGTATAGAGGTGGCTACACCTTC
- | - | TRBJ2-7 | TRBV6-2/TRBV6-3 | CASSLSGQGINEQYF | TGTGCCAGCAGTTTGTCGGGGCAGGGGATAAACGAGCAGTACTTC
many | TRBD2 | TRBJ2-5 | TRBV3-1 | CASSHRSAAGGPETQYF | TGTGCCAGCAGCCACCGCTCGGCGGCGGGGGGGCCAGAGACCCAGTACTTC
many | - | TRBJ1-6 | TRBV7-9 | CASSLQTGFYSPLHF | TGTGCCAGCAGCCTTCAGACAGGTTTTTATTCACCCCTCCACTTT
many | TRBD2 | TRBJ2-1 | TRBV28 | CASSTSGGAYYNEQFF | TGTGCCAGCAGTACCAGCGGGGGGGCTTACTACAATGAGCAGTTCTTC
few | TRBD2 | TRBJ2-3 | TRBV12-3/TRBV12-4 | CASSSSGARTDTQYF | TGTGCCAGCAGCAGTAGCGGGGCCAGAACAGATACGCAGTATTTT
many | TRBD1 | TRBJ1-2 | TRBV28 | CASSRGTDRGYTF | TGTGCCAGCAGCCGTGGGACAGATCGGGGCTACACCTTC
many | TRBD1 | TRBJ1-2 | TRBV6-4 | CASSRDRGLNGYTF | TGTGCCAGCAGTCGGGACAGGGGTTTGAATGGCTACACCTTC
few | - | TRBJ2-3 | TRBV7-6 | CASSLVGQSTDTQYF | TGTGCCAGCAGCTTGGTCGGGCAGAGCACAGATACGCAGTATTTT
many | - | TRBJ2-7 | TRBV5-1 | CASSLGSYYEQYF | TGCGCCAGCAGCTTAGGCAGTTACTACGAGCAGTACTTC
many | TRBD1 | TRBJ1-6 | TRBV7-2 | CASSQQGDNSPLHF | TGTGCCAGCAGTCAACAGGGGGATAATTCACCCCTCCACTTT
many | - | TRBJ1-2 | TRBV4-2 | CASSQAGAAYGYTF | TGTGCCAGCAGCCAAGCAGGGGCCGCCTATGGCTACACCTTC
many | TRBD2 | TRBJ2-3 | TRBV27 | CASRGLAGGIHTDTQYF | TGTGCCAGCAGGGGACTAGCGGGGGGTATTCACACAGATACGCAGTATTTT
many | TRBD1 | TRBJ2-7 | TRBV5-5 | CASSDRQGSYEQYF | TGTGCCAGCAGCGACAGACAGGGCTCCTACGAGCAGTACTTC